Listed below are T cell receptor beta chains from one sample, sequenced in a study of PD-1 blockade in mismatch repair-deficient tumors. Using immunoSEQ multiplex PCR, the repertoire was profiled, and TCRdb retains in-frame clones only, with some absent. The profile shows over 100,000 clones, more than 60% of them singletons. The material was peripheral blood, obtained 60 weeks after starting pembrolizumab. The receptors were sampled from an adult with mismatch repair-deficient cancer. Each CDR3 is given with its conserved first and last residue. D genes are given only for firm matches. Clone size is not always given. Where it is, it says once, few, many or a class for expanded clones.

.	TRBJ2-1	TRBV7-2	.	TGTGCCAGCAGTTTAGCTTCAGACAATGAGCAGTTCTTC	CASSLASDNEQFF
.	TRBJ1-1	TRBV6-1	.	TGTGCCAGCAGTGATCAGGGGTACACTGAAGCTTTCTTT	CASSDQGYTEAFF
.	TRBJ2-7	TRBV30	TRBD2	TGTGCCTGGAGTTCTGGTAGCGGGGGCCTCTCCGAGCAGTACTTC	CAWSSGSGGLSEQYF
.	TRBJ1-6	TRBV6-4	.	TGTGCCAGCACCTCGGAGTCAGGTTCACCCCTCCACTTT	CASTSESGSPLHF
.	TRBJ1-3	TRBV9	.	TGTGCCAGCACCCCGGTTAGTGGAAACACCATATATTTT	CASTPVSGNTIYF
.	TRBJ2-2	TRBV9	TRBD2	TGTGCCAGCAGCGTAGCAGGGACTAGCGGGAGCTTCGCAACCGGGGAGCTGTTTTTT	CASSVAGTSGSFATGELFF
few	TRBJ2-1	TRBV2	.	TGTGCCAGCCAGGACGGGGCCAACCAATACAATGAGCAGTTCTTC	CASQDGANQYNEQFF
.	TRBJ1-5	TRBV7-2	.	TGTGCCAGCAGCATAGACGGTTCCCCCAATCAGCCCCAGCATTTT	CASSIDGSPNQPQHF
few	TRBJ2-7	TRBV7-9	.	TGTGCCAGCAGCTCCAACCAAATGGCGGGTGAGCAGTACTTC	CASSSNQMAGEQYF
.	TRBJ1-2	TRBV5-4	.	TGTGCCAGCAGCTCCGATCAGGGCAGACATGGCTACACCTTC	CASSSDQGRHGYTF
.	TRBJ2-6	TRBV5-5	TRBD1	TGTGCCAGCAGCCCCTCCGGGACAGGGGGTTCTGGGGCCAACGTCCTGACTTTC	CASSPSGTGGSGANVLTF
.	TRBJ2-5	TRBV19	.	TGTGCCAGTGCTCCGGGTAGGGGAGAGACCCAGTACTTC	CASAPGRGETQYF
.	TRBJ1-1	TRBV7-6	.	TGTGCCAGCAGCCCAAGATCCGTTGGCACTGAAGCTTTCTTT	CASSPRSVGTEAFF
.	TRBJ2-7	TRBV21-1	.	TGTGCCAGCAGCCGCTCAGGGACATCCCGAATTAACGAGCAGTACTTC	CASSRSGTSRINEQYF
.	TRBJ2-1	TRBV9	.	TGTGCCAGCAGCTCCCTCCCGGGCAATGAGCAGTTCTTC	CASSSLPGNEQFF
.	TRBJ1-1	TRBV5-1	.	TGCGCCAGCAGCGGGGGGGACATACTGAACACTGAAGCTTTCTTT	CASSGGDILNTEAFF
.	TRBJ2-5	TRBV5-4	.	TGTGCCAGCAGCTTGACAGGGAGGGAGCAGTACTTC	CASSLTGREQYF
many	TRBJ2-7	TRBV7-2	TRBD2	TGTGCCAGCAGCTTAGCGGGGGGGGATACCGAGCAGTACTTC	CASSLAGGDTEQYF
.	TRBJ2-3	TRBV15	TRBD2	TGTGCCACCAGCAGAGGGGGGGGAAGCACAGATACGCAGTATTTT	CATSRGGGSTDTQYF
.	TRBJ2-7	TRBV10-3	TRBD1	TGTGCCATCAGTGCGGGACAGGGGTACGAGCAGTACTTC	CAISAGQGYEQYF
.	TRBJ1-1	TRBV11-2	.	TGTGCCAGCAGCTCCCCGTTTGGAAGAGCTTTCTTT	CASSSPFGRAFF
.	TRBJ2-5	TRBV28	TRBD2	TGTGCCAGCAGTTCCCCTAGGACTAGCGGGAGTAGAGAGACAGAGACCCAGTACTTC	CASSSPRTSGSRETETQYF
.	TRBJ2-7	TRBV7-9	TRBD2	TGCGCCAGCAGCCAAAGACTAGCGGGAGGTCGATCCTACGAGCAGTACTTC	CASSQRLAGGRSYEQYF
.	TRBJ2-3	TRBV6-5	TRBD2	TGTGCCAGCAGTGGGACTAGCGGGACCACAGATACGCAGTATTTT	CASSGTSGTTDTQYF
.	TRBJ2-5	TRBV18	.	TGTGCCAGCTCACCACTGGGGCAGGGGAACCAAGAGACCCAGTACTTC	CASSPLGQGNQETQYF
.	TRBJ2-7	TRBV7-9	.	TGTGCCAGCAGCGTGGTCGACGAGCAGTACTTC	CASSVVDEQYF
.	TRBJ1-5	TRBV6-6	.	TGTGCCAGCAGTTCCCTCGGACAGAGCAATCAGCCCCAGCATTTT	CASSSLGQSNQPQHF
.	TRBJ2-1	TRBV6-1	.	TGTGCCAGCAGTGAAATAGCCAAGGCTGAGCAGTTCTTC	CASSEIAKAEQFF
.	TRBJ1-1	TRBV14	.	TGTGCCAGCAGCCAAGGTACCAGGATAGAAAACACTGAAGCTTTCTTT	CASSQGTRIENTEAFF
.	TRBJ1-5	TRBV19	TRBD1	TGTGCCAGTAGTATAGTGGGACAGGGATATCAGCCCCAGCATTTT	CASSIVGQGYQPQHF